This T cell receptor beta chain was recovered during a study of blood T cell repertoires in COVID-19. About the study: Samples taken during acute and convalescent COVID-19 were collected in the United States, Italy and Spain. In each case, the material was cDNA or gDNA derived from T cells, B-cell-depleted T cells, or PBMCs.

V shed 4 bases, J shed 4 bases, and the junction held 10 bases outside the gene matches. The CDR3 sequence is 15 residues long. Germline CDR1 and CDR2: SGHRS and YFSETQ. Under the authors' procedure: By means of reference gene primer amplification, nucleated cell counts were estimated. The repertoire was sequenced with immunoSEQ multiplex PCR; TCRdb's copy has only in-frame clones and lacks some. V and J calls plus clone size are reproduced from that table; the DNA served to infer D and trimming. Seen here are around 140,000 clones, approximately 84% observed once, and the top ten hold around 5%. The TCR was taken from a human donor in a cohort sampled during active COVID-19. The chain recombines TRBV5-1 with TRBJ1-1; 7 bases agree with TRBD1. Sequencing was carried out using peripheral blood. DNA for the CDR3: TGCGCCAGCAGCCGCCCAGGGGGGCCAGGCACTGAAGCTTTCTTT. Its translation: CASSRPGGPGTEAFF.